Below, 31 T cell receptor beta chains from the same sample are listed, as sequenced in a study of cytomegalovirus exposure and HLA in healthy donors. 60 Vbeta and 13 Jbeta primers were used in PCR. Using immunoSEQ multiplex PCR, the repertoire was profiled, and TCRdb retains in-frame clones only, with some absent. The sample includes some 130,000 clones, around 80% of them seen just once. The material sequenced was PBMCs. All receptors come from a woman in her forties or fifties in good health and CMV-seropositive.

This sequence joins TRBV7-9 and TRBJ1-6; 8 bases map to TRBD1. This CDR3 has 16 amino acids. Germline V gene lookup returns CDR1 SEHNR and CDR2 FQNEAQ (reference sequence). Trimming took 2 bases from V and 4 from J; bases not matched to a gene: 4. CDR3 protein: CASSLIWDRYNSPLHF. CDR3 bases: TGTGCCAGCAGCTTAATCTGGGACAGGTATAATTCACCCCTCCACTTT.

The rearrangement links TRBV15 to TRBJ2-3; D ambiguous. The ends were cut back, 9 bases at V and 0 bases at J, with 10 bases in the middle. This CDR3 region has 13 residues. Germline CDR1 LNHNV, CDR2 YYDKDF (reference sequence). Written as DNA, the CDR3 is TGTGCCACGAGATTGCCTAGCACAGATACGCAGTATTTT. As protein: CATRLPSTDTQYF.

V usage is TRBV7-6 and J usage is TRBJ1-5; D might be TRBD1 (5 bases). The CDR3 has 14 amino acids. The germline V and J ends were trimmed by 5 bases and 3 bases, with 11 bases remaining between them. CDR1 is SGHVS, CDR2 FNYEAQ, per germline. CDR3 residues: CASSRGGVNQPQHF. CDR3 nucleotide sequence: TGTGCCAGCAGCCGTGGGGGGGTCAATCAGCCCCAGCATTTT.

J is TRBJ2-7 and V is TRBV7-9; perhaps TRBD1 as D (5 bases). V lost 6 bases, J lost 7 bases, and 19 bases lay in between. Germline V gives CDR1 SEHNR, CDR2 FQNEAQ (reference sequence). The CDR3 length is 14 residues. The CDR3, as DNA: TGTGCCAGCAGTCCTAACAGGTTCCCCTGGGAGCAGTACTTC. Amino acid sequence: CASSPNRFPWEQYF. Together with reference TRBV7-9 and TRBJ2-7, the CDR3 gives the full variable domain: DTGVSQNPRHKITKRGQNVTFRCDPISEHNRLYWYRQTLGQGPEFLTYFQNEAQLEKSRLLSDRFSAERPKGSFSTLEIQRTEQGDSAMYLCASSPNRFPWEQYFGPGTRLTVT.

This clone appeared a few times. CDR3 amino acids: CAWRADREGNYGYTF. The CDR3, as DNA: TGTGCCTGGAGGGCCGACAGGGAAGGTAACTATGGCTACACCTTC. The chain employs TRBV30 and TRBJ1-2, with 7 bases lining up with TRBD1. The CDR3 is 15 amino acids. J was trimmed by 1 base and V by 3 bases; bases with no gene match: 8. Germline V lookup: CDR1 GTSNPN, CDR2 SVGIG (reference sequence).

The gene calls are TRBV7-9 and TRBJ1-4; weak D call: TRBD1 (6 bases). There are 15 residues in the CDR3. The V gene's germline CDR1 is SEHNR and CDR2 FQNEAQ (reference sequence). Between the trimmed V and J ends, which lost 5 bases and 5 bases, there was a span of 15 bases. CDR3 loop: CASSGTGTRNEKLFF. The CDR3 DNA follows: TGTGCCAGCAGCGGTACAGGGACCAGAAATGAAAAACTGTTTTTT.

V gene TRBV6-1 combines with J gene TRBJ1-3, with D possibly matching TRBD1 (5 bases). Per the germline V gene, CDR1 is MNHNS and CDR2 is SASEGT. Trimming left V 2 bases short and J 2 bases short, with 10 bases between. CDR3 size: 15 residues. CDR3 amino acids: CASSELGGAGNTIYF. CDR3 DNA sequence: TGTGCCAGCAGTGAACTTGGAGGGGCTGGAAACACCATATATTTT.

The V and J genes are TRBV29-1 and TRBJ1-5, with 7 bases that match TRBD1. This CDR3 comprises 15 residues. Losses at the gene ends were 4 bases for V and 2 bases for J; bases not matched to a gene: 8. Germline V gene lookup returns CDR1 SQVTM and CDR2 ANQGSEA. Here the CDR3 DNA reads TGCAGCGTTGTTGATCAGGGGGATGGCAATCAGCCCCAGCATTTT. Amino acids: CSVVDQGDGNQPQHF.

This rearrangement joins TRBV19 to TRBJ1-1, with a tentative D call TRBD1 (6 bases). Germline CDR1 reads LNHDA; CDR2 reads SQIVND (reference sequence). This CDR3 region has 14 residues. Trimming took 3 bases from V and 1 from J, leaving 9 bases between them. CDR3 sequence (DNA): TGTGCCAGTAGTATCCACAGGGCGAACACTGAAGCTTTCTTT. It specifies CASSIHRANTEAFF.

The chain employs TRBV9 and TRBJ2-3, with 12 bases aligning to TRBD2. The V and J ends lost 3 bases and 0 bases, in that order; junction bases with no gene match: 2. The CDR3 extends over 16 amino acids. CDR1 is SGDLS and CDR2 is YYNGEE in the germline V gene. The CDR3 DNA reads TGTGCCAGCAGCGCGACTAGCGGGGGTAGCACAGATACGCAGTATTTT. It translates to CASSATSGGSTDTQYF. Looking up the rest from reference TRBV9 and TRBJ2-3 gives the full variable domain: DSGVTQTPKHLITATGQRVTLRCSPRSGDLSVYWYQQSLDQGLQFLIQYYNGEERAKGNILERFSAQQFPDLHSELNLSSLELGDSALYFCASSATSGGSTDTQYFGPGTRLTVL.

The CDR3 loop is CASSPAGIPAREQYF. The CDR3 coding sequence is TGTGCCAGCAGTCCCGCCGGGATTCCAGCCCGCGAGCAGTACTTC. J is TRBJ2-7 and V is TRBV28; possibly TRBD2 for D (5 bases). The CDR3 is made up of 15 amino acids. Per germline, CDR1 MDHEN and CDR2 SYDVKM. With 5 bases removed from V and 6 bases from J, the gap between germline ends came to 20 bases.

By frequency in the sample, this clone is medium-sized (0.01 to 0.1%). This sequence joins TRBV7-2 and TRBJ2-1; tentative D call: TRBD1 (6 bases). The CDR3 contains 15 residues. Germline V gives CDR1 SGHTA, CDR2 FQGNSA. V was trimmed by 4 bases and J by 1 base, leaving 11 bases between them. CDR3 residues: CASSYTGLSYNEQFF. The CDR3 bases are TGTGCCAGCAGCTACACAGGGCTTTCCTACAATGAGCAGTTCTTC.

The rearrangement uses TRBV29-1 and TRBJ2-1, with 12 positions matching TRBD2. The CDR3 loop spans 16 amino acids. The junction had 11 bases not matched to a gene; V was cut back by 5 bases and J by 6 bases. Germline CDR1 reads SQVTM; CDR2 reads ANQGSEA. CDR3 in DNA: TGCAGCGTTTTTTTGGGACTAGCGGGTAATTTCAATGAGCAGTTCTTC. Its protein product is CSVFLGLAGNFNEQFF.

The J gene is TRBJ1-5, the V gene TRBV30, with TRBD1 identical over 9 bases. The CDR3 is 15 amino acids. V was pared by 4 bases and J by 5 bases, with 9 bases of the junction left unmatched. Germline V gives CDR1 GTSNPN, CDR2 SVGIG (reference sequence). The CDR3 sequence: CAWTPWGDRDQPQHF. The CDR3 nucleotides read TGTGCCTGGACCCCCTGGGGGGACAGGGATCAGCCCCAGCATTTT. The full variable domain, its missing parts supplied by reference TRBV30 and TRBJ1-5, is SQTIHQWPATLVQPVGSPLSLECTVEGTSNPNLYWYRQAAGRGLQLLFYSVGIGQISSEVPQNLSASRPQDRQFILSSKKLLLSDSGFYLCAWTPWGDRDQPQHFGDGTRLSIL.

This rearrangement joins TRBV10-3 to TRBJ2-3, with no clear D. Germline V gene sequence: CDR1 ENHRY, CDR2 SYGVKD. CDR3 length equals 13 residues. V was trimmed by 10 bases and J by 2 bases, leaving 13 bases between them. CDR3 bases: TGTGCCACCCAAGCCCGGTCCACAGATACGCAGTATTTT. Translating gives CATQARSTDTQYF.

The chain recombines TRBV5-1 with TRBJ1-6, with TRBD1 matching over 7 bases. The CDR3 loop spans 14 amino acids. The V segment lost 4 bases and the J segment 6 bases; nucleotides outside the gene matches: 4. Germline V gene data show CDR1 as SGHRS and CDR2 as YFSETQ. The CDR3: CASSVNRGNSPLHF. The CDR3 nucleotides read TGCGCCAGCAGCGTGAACAGGGGTAATTCACCCCTCCACTTT.

To note about this clone: The junction and the germline gene differ at one end; a read error may be behind it. V is TRBV9 and J is TRBJ2-1, with 8 nucleotides matching TRBD2. Germline V gene data show CDR1 as SGDLS and CDR2 as YYNGEE. This CDR3 has 16 residues. The DNA for the CDR3 is TGTGCCAGCAGCGTAGAGCCGGGGGGGGCTTTTAATGAGCAGCTCTTC. Translated: CASSVEPGGAFNEQLF. The variable domain in full, completed from reference TRBV9 and TRBJ2-1, reads DSGVTQTPKHLITATGQRVTLRCSPRSGDLSVYWYQQSLDQGLQFLIQYYNGEERAKGNILERFSAQQFPDLHSELNLSSLELGDSALYFCASSVEPGGAFNEQLFGPGTRLTVL.

V is TRBV11-1 and J is TRBJ2-2; possible D gene TRBD1, 6 bases. From germline, CDR1 is SGHAT and CDR2 FQDESV (reference sequence). This CDR3 contains 17 residues. The V end was cut by 7 bases, the J end by 3 bases, with 21 bases between. The CDR3 reads CASTHPVGGVHTGELFF. The CDR3, as DNA: TGTGCCAGCACCCATCCGGTAGGGGGTGTACACACCGGGGAGCTGTTTTTT.

This chain joins TRBV30 and TRBJ2-3; 8 nucleotides line up with TRBD2. V shed 2 bases and J 1 base; nucleotides not matched to a gene: 8. This CDR3 spans 16 amino acids. Germline assignment: CDR1 GTSNPN and CDR2 SVGIG (reference sequence). The CDR3 loop reads CAWSPGSSGGTDTQYF. CDR3 nucleotides: TGTGCCTGGAGTCCGGGTAGTAGCGGGGGCACAGATACGCAGTATTTT.

The chain joins TRBV7-8 to TRBJ2-7, with 13 bases matching TRBD2. Per the germline V gene, CDR1 is SGHVS and CDR2 is FQNEAQ. V trimming: 3 bases; J trimming: 3 bases; junction bases outside the gene matches: 2. The CDR3 loop spans 15 amino acids. CDR3 coding DNA: TGTGCCAGCAGCTTTGGACTAGCGGGGGTCTACGAGCAGTACTTC. Residues: CASSFGLAGVYEQYF.

V and J are TRBV2 and TRBJ2-5; no definite D call. V was pared by 2 bases and J by 2 bases, with 9 bases between. Germline V CDR1 and CDR2: SNHLY, FYNNEI. The CDR3 is 14 residues long. The CDR3 DNA reads TGTGCCAGCAGTGAATCGTCAGATCAAGAGACCCAGTACTTC. Encoded protein: CASSESSDQETQYF.

The rearrangement links TRBV6-1 to TRBJ1-1; D remains unclear. The CDR3 has 13 amino acids. Germline CDR1 reads MNHNS; CDR2 reads SASEGT. Trimming pared 5 bases from V and 6 bases from J, leaving 13 bases between. The CDR3 nucleotides are TGTGCCAGCAGTTCAAAGGGAGAGGCTGAAGCTTTCTTT. It yields the protein CASSSKGEAEAFF.

This sequence joins TRBV7-9 and TRBJ2-7; D is undetermined. The CDR3 sequence is 14 residues long. CDR1 and CDR2 (germline): SEHNR, FQNEAQ (reference sequence). Trimming left V 5 bases short and J 0 bases short, with 11 bases between. In nucleotides, the CDR3 is TGTGCCAGCAGCCCCATACAGAGCTCCTACGAGCAGTACTTC. This translates into CASSPIQSSYEQYF. The whole variable domain, filled in from reference TRBV7-9 and TRBJ2-7, reads DTGVSQNPRHKITKRGQNVTFRCDPISEHNRLYWYRQTLGQGPEFLTYFQNEAQLEKSRLLSDRFSAERPKGSFSTLEIQRTEQGDSAMYLCASSPIQSSYEQYFGPGTRLTVT.

This clone was detected only a few times. The chain has TRBV28 and TRBJ2-1; D possibly corresponds to TRBD2 (6 bases). Trimming removed 5 bases at V and 1 base at J, with 15 bases between. Germline loops: CDR1 MDHEN, CDR2 SYDVKM. This CDR3 spans 16 amino acids. The CDR3 is CASSPARDLSYNEQFF. The CDR3 region has the DNA TGTGCCAGCAGTCCAGCCCGGGACTTATCCTACAATGAGCAGTTCTTC.

The chain has TRBV5-4 and TRBJ1-1, with 8 bases that match TRBD1. The germline V gene has CDR1 SGHNT and CDR2 YYREEE (reference sequence). After removal of 2 bases from V and 3 bases from J, the junction contained 6 bases not matched to a gene. CDR3 length equals 15 residues. The CDR3 reads CASSFTTGGHTEAFF. CDR3 in DNA: TGTGCCAGCAGCTTTACCACAGGGGGGCACACTGAAGCTTTCTTT. Looking up the rest from reference TRBV5-4 and TRBJ1-1 gives the full variable domain: ETGVTQSPTHLIKTRGQQVTLRCSSQSGHNTVSWYQQALGQGPQFIFQYYREEENGRGNFPPRFSGLQFPNYSSELNVNALELDDSALYLCASSFTTGGHTEAFFGQGTRLTVV.

This clone was seen a handful of times. The junction does not match germline at one end; this may be a read error. In DNA form, the CDR3 reads TGTGCTAGCAGCTTAGAAGCCGGGGGAGGCGGGGAGCTGTTTTTT. Its translation is CASSLEAGGGGELFF. The chain recombines TRBV7-7 with TRBJ2-2; maybe TRBD2 (6 bases). The CDR3 totals 15 residues. Germline V gene data show CDR1 as SSHAT and CDR2 as FNYEAQ (reference sequence). Full variable domain (remainder filled in from reference TRBV7-7 and TRBJ2-2): GAGVSQSPRYKVTKRGQDVTLRCDPISSHATLYWYQQALGQGPEFLTYFNYEAQPDKSGLPSDRFSAERPEGSISTLTIQRTEQRDSAMYRCASSLEAGGGGELFFGEGSRLTVL.

The chain recombines TRBV19 with TRBJ1-2, with D hard to call. Trimming left V 3 bases short and J 2 bases short, with 10 bases between. Germline assignment: CDR1 LNHDA and CDR2 SQIVND (reference sequence). The CDR3 is made up of 14 amino acids. CDR3 loop: CASSINIWNYGYTF. CDR3 nucleotides: TGTGCCAGTAGTATTAACATTTGGAACTATGGCTACACCTTC.

Only one count was recorded for this clone. This chain connects TRBV9 to TRBJ2-2; TRBD2 is a possible D gene (6 bases). The germline gives CDR1 SGDLS, CDR2 YYNGEE. Deletions cut 0 bases from V and 3 bases from J, with 15 bases between. The CDR3 is made up of 17 amino acids. CDR3 protein: CASSVAGGAGDTGELFF. The CDR3 region has the DNA TGTGCCAGCAGCGTAGCTGGAGGGGCTGGGGACACCGGGGAGCTGTTTTTT.

The chain couples TRBV6-6 to TRBJ1-2; 10 bases agree with TRBD1. CDR1 MNHNY and CDR2 SVGAGI come from the germline V gene (reference sequence). The CDR3 is 15 residues long. J was trimmed by 8 bases and V by 1 base; bases with no gene match: 7. The CDR3 loop is CASSYLTGGFGGYTF. The CDR3, as DNA: TGTGCCAGCAGTTACTTGACAGGGGGCTTCGGAGGCTACACCTTC.

This chain links TRBV28 with TRBJ2-7; D is unclear. CDR1 is MDHEN and CDR2 is SYDVKM in the germline V gene. The germline V and J ends were trimmed by 8 bases and 0 bases, with 11 bases remaining between them. The CDR3 consists of 13 residues. The CDR3 is CASGERNSYEQYF. DNA of the CDR3: TGTGCCAGCGGAGAGCGCAACTCCTACGAGCAGTACTTC. The whole variable domain, remainder taken from reference TRBV28 and TRBJ2-7, is DVKVTQSSRYLVKRTGEKVFLECVQDMDHENMFWYRQDPGLGLRLIYFSYDVKMKEKGDIPEGYSVSREKKERFSLILESASTNQTSMYLCASGERNSYEQYFGPGTRLTVT.

The J gene is TRBJ1-6, the V gene TRBV9; 10 bases align to TRBD1. Trimming removed 0 bases from V and 9 bases from J; junction bases left unmatched: 3. Germline V gene sequence: CDR1 SGDLS, CDR2 YYNGEE. The CDR3 covers 15 residues. The CDR3 nucleotides read TGTGCCAGCAGCGTAGGCGGACAGGGGGTTTCACCCCTCCACTTT. This encodes CASSVGGQGVSPLHF. Drawing the rest from reference TRBV9 and TRBJ1-6, the complete variable domain is DSGVTQTPKHLITATGQRVTLRCSPRSGDLSVYWYQQSLDQGLQFLIQYYNGEERAKGNILERFSAQQFPDLHSELNLSSLELGDSALYFCASSVGGQGVSPLHFGNGTRLTVT.